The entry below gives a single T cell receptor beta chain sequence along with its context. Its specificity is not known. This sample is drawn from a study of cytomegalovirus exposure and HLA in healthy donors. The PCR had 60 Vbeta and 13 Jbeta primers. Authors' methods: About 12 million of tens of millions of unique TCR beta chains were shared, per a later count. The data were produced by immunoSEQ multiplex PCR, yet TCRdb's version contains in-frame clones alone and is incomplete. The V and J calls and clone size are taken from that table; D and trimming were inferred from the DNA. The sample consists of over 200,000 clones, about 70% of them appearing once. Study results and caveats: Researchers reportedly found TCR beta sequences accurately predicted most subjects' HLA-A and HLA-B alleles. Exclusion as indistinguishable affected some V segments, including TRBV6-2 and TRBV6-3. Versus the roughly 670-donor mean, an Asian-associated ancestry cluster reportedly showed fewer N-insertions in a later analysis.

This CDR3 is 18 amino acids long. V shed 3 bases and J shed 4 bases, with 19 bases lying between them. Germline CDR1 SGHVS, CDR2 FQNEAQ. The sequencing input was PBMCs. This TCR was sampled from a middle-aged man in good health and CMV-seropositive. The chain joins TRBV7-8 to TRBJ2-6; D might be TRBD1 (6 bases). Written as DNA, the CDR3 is TGTGCCAGCAGCTTTAAAGGGGCCAGGGGTGCAGGGGCCAACGTCCTGACTTTC. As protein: CASSFKGARGAGANVLTF.